The source of this T cell receptor beta chain is a study of OX40 agonist ivuxolimab in advanced cancers. Some clones are missing from TCRdb's copy, which holds only in-frame ones; the method was immunoSEQ multiplex PCR. There are approximately 100,000 clones in the sample; around nine tenths occur only once, and 0.45% to 0.55% lies in the top ten. Germline assignment: CDR1 SGHTA and CDR2 FQGNSA. V dropped 6 bases and J dropped 4; count of bases not matched to a gene: 6. This CDR3 spans 14 amino acids. The sequencing used CD4+ or CD8+ T cells sorted from blood, collected in a trial of the OX40 agonist ivuxolimab. This receptor was taken from an adult with an advanced solid tumor such as melanoma, head and neck, liver or kidney cancer. This chain links TRBV7-2 with TRBJ2-3; 8 bases line up with TRBD1. The DNA for the CDR3 is TGTGCCAGCAGGAGGACAGGGATCGCAGATACGCAGTATTTT. This encodes CASRRTGIADTQYF. The variable domain in full, with the rest retrieved from reference TRBV7-2 and TRBJ2-3, is GAGVSQSPSNKVTEKGKDVELRCDPISGHTALYWYRQSLGQGLEFLIYFQGNSAPDKSGLPSDRFSAERTGGSVSTLTIQRTQQEDSAVYLCASRRTGIADTQYFGPGTRLTVL.